The 22 T cell receptor beta chains below come from one sample, sequenced in a study of blood T cell repertoires in COVID-19. Profiling relied on immunoSEQ multiplex PCR, and the TCRdb table lists in-frame clones only, not all of them. The sample has approximately 300,000 clones, 75% to 90% seen once. Source material: peripheral blood. All receptors come from a woman between 35 and 50 years old with acute or convalescent COVID-19.

V is TRBV5-4 and J is TRBJ2-5; 9 bases are a match to TRBD1. Trimming took 5 bases from V and 4 from J; bases not matched to a gene: 6. There are 14 residues in the CDR3. Germline-derived CDR1 and CDR2 are SGHNT and YYREEE (reference sequence). CDR3 region: CASRPGQGIETQYF. The CDR3 DNA is TGTGCCAGCAGACCGGGACAGGGAATAGAGACCCAGTACTTC.

This chain uses TRBV5-1 with TRBJ1-2, with 9 bases that match TRBD1. In germline, CDR1 is SGHRS, CDR2 YFSETQ. The CDR3 contains 15 residues. Losses at the gene ends were 1 base for V and 6 bases for J; bases not matched to a gene: 7. The CDR3 spells CASSLIPDRGNGYTF. The DNA of the CDR3 is TGCGCCAGCAGCTTGATCCCCGACAGGGGGAATGGCTACACCTTC.

This CDR3 reads CASSKLAGATDTQYF. CDR3 in DNA: TGTGCCAGCAGTAAACTAGCGGGGGCTACAGATACGCAGTATTTT. This chain uses TRBV2 with TRBJ2-3, with TRBD2 matching over 11 bases. Germline values: CDR1 SNHLY, CDR2 FYNNEI. The CDR3 covers 15 residues. J lost 3 bases, V lost 5 bases, and 4 bases had no gene match.

V usage is TRBV5-1 and J usage is TRBJ1-2; 8 nucleotides align to TRBD1. The CDR3 sequence is 14 residues long. V lost 2 bases to trimming and J lost 8 bases; unmatched junction nucleotides: 8. CDR1 SGHRS and CDR2 YFSETQ come from the germline V gene. The CDR3 region has the DNA TGCGCCAGCAGCTTAAATGGACAGGGCGAGGGCTACACCTTC. It specifies CASSLNGQGEGYTF.

V gene TRBV5-6 combines with J gene TRBJ1-4, with 9 bases fitting TRBD1. J lost 8 bases, V lost 3 bases, and 5 bases had no gene match. CDR3 length: 14 residues. Germline lookup yields CDR1 SGHDT and CDR2 YYEEEE. CDR3 nucleotides: TGTGCCAGCAGCTGGGGGACAGGGAACGAAAAACTGTTTTTT. Amino acid sequence: CASSWGTGNEKLFF. Complete variable domain (other parts from reference TRBV5-6 and TRBJ1-4): DAGVTQSPTHLIKTRGQQVTLRCSPKSGHDTVSWYQQALGQGPQFIFQYYEEEERQRGNFPDRFSGHQFPNYSSELNVNALLLGDSALYLCASSWGTGNEKLFFGSGTQLSVL.

The chain has TRBV7-2 and TRBJ1-4; TRBD1 might be the D (6 bases). Germline V gives CDR1 SGHTA, CDR2 FQGNSA. V was cut by 2 bases and J by 8 bases, with 12 bases left in between. The CDR3 is made up of 14 amino acids. The CDR3 protein is CASSLNRVSEKLFF. CDR3 sequence (DNA): TGTGCCAGCAGCTTAAACAGGGTATCGGAAAAACTGTTTTTT.

The rearrangement links TRBV5-1 to TRBJ1-2; D uncertain. Germline CDR1 reads SGHRS; CDR2 reads YFSETQ. The CDR3 consists of 15 residues. Between the trimmed V and J ends, which lost 2 bases and 1 base, there was a span of 12 bases. This CDR3 is CASSLDSDFNYGYTF. DNA of the CDR3: TGCGCCAGCAGCTTAGACTCAGATTTTAACTATGGCTACACCTTC.

In this sample, this clone turned up once. The V call is TRBV5-1, the J call TRBJ1-1; D is undetermined. There are 14 residues in the CDR3. The V end lost 0 bases, the J end lost 1 base, and 7 bases lay between the germline ends. CDR1 and CDR2 (germline): SGHRS, YFSETQ. The chain's CDR3 is CASSLGPGNTEAFF. DNA of the CDR3: TGCGCCAGCAGCTTGGGGCCAGGGAACACTGAAGCTTTCTTT.

The V call is TRBV4-1, the J call TRBJ1-2; the D gene is possibly TRBD1 (5 bases). V was cut by 1 base and J by 4 bases, with 13 bases left in between. The CDR3 runs 15 residues. Germline values: CDR1 MGHRA, CDR2 YSYEKL. The CDR3 reads CASSQGMDTIYGYTF. In DNA, the CDR3 is TGCGCCAGCAGCCAAGGAATGGACACTATCTATGGCTACACCTTC.

This clone was counted only a few times. This rearrangement joins TRBV19 to TRBJ1-1; possible D gene TRBD1, 5 bases. This CDR3 contains 14 residues. Per the germline V gene, CDR1 is LNHDA and CDR2 is SQIVND (reference sequence). V was cut by 2 bases and J by 4 bases, with 11 bases left in between. The chain's CDR3 is CASSIKGAGTEAFF. CDR3 nucleotide sequence: TGTGCCAGTAGTATAAAAGGGGCTGGCACTGAAGCTTTCTTT.

The V call is TRBV12-3 or TRBV12-4, the J call TRBJ1-1, with D perhaps matching TRBD1 (5 bases). The CDR3 runs 12 residues. V dropped 5 bases and J dropped 6 bases, with 10 bases sitting between them. CDR3 loop: CASSPGGAEAFF. CDR3 DNA: TGTGCCAGCAGTCCCGGGGGGGCTGAAGCTTTCTTT.

V gene TRBV18 combines with J gene TRBJ2-5; 9 positions match TRBD1. Germline trimming cut 4 bases from V and 4 bases from J; bases unmatched to any gene: 1. The CDR3 length is 13 residues. Germline V lookup: CDR1 KGHSH, CDR2 LQKENI. DNA of the CDR3: TGTGCCAGCTCACGGGACAGGGCAGAGACCCAGTACTTC. It specifies CASSRDRAETQYF.

This chain links TRBV5-4 with TRBJ1-3; tentative D call: TRBD1 (6 bases). Between the trimmed V and J ends, which lost 2 bases and 7 bases, there was a span of 10 bases. Germline CDR1 reads SGHNT; CDR2 reads YYREEE (reference sequence). The CDR3 is 13 residues long. The CDR3 loop is CASSFAGENTIYF. CDR3 sequence (DNA): TGTGCCAGCAGCTTCGCAGGGGAGAACACCATATATTTT.

This sequence joins TRBV5-6 and TRBJ1-2; D is unclear. This CDR3 region has 15 residues. Trimming removed 4 bases at V and 4 bases at J, with 17 bases between. CDR1 and CDR2 (germline): SGHDT, YYEEEE. CDR3 nucleotides: TGTGCCAGCAGCACTCGTGGAGGATTTATCTATGGCTACACCTTC. This codes for CASSTRGGFIYGYTF.

This chain joins TRBV14 and TRBJ2-1, with a possible D match to TRBD2 (6 bases). Germline loops: CDR1 SGHDN, CDR2 FVKESK. The CDR3 is made up of 15 amino acids. Trimming stripped 1 base from V and 9 bases from J, with 16 bases between. Written as DNA, the CDR3 is TGTGCCAGCAGCCAAGCAGGGACTCTAAGTGGTGAGCAGTTCTTC. Translating it yields CASSQAGTLSGEQFF.

The chain carries TRBV5-4 and TRBJ2-6; 8 bases are shared with TRBD1. This CDR3 has 18 residues. Unmatched junction bases numbered 9, after V lost 4 bases and J lost 0 bases. Germline lookup yields CDR1 SGHNT and CDR2 YYREEE (reference sequence). Written as DNA, the CDR3 is TGTGCCAGCAGCCCCGGACAGGGAGTGCGCTCTGGGGCCAACGTCCTGACTTTC. The encoded protein is CASSPGQGVRSGANVLTF. Using reference TRBV5-4 and TRBJ2-6 for the parts outside the CDR3, the full variable domain is ETGVTQSPTHLIKTRGQQVTLRCSSQSGHNTVSWYQQALGQGPQFIFQYYREEENGRGNFPPRFSGLQFPNYSSELNVNALELDDSALYLCASSPGQGVRSGANVLTFGAGSRLTVL.

This chain links TRBV3-1 (or the pseudogene TRBV3-2) with TRBJ1-6; 8 bases map to TRBD1. The germline CDR1 and CDR2 sequences are LGHDT and YNNKEL (reference sequence). The ends lost 0 bases at V and 0 bases at J; junction bases unmatched: 7. The CDR3 is 19 amino acids. CDR3 coding DNA: TGTGCCAGCAGCCAAGAAACAGGGGGAAGGAGCTCCTATAATTCACCCCTCCACTTT. Translation: CASSQETGGRSSYNSPLHF.

The gene calls are TRBV7-6 and TRBJ2-7; D is undetermined. Trimming cost V 5 bases and J 7 bases, with 18 bases left between them. This CDR3 is built from 14 residues. The germline gives CDR1 SGHVS, CDR2 FNYEAQ. CDR3 loop: CASSPALPASEQYV. The CDR3 nucleotides are TGTGCCAGCAGCCCCGCCCTCCCAGCGTCAGAGCAGTACGTC.

The DNA of the CDR3 is TGCGCCAGCAGCCAACCTCTGACTAGCACTAGGGAGCTGTTTTTT. Translated: CASSQPLTSTRELFF. The genes are TRBV4-1 and TRBJ2-2; 7 nucleotides align to TRBD2. This CDR3 comprises 15 residues. The junction had 9 bases not matched to a gene; V was cut back by 2 bases and J by 9 bases. In germline, CDR1 is MGHRA, CDR2 YSYEKL.

The chain combines TRBV5-1 with TRBJ1-2; 7 bases agree with TRBD1. This CDR3 has 16 amino acids. J gave up 3 bases and V 2 bases, and 10 bases lay outside the gene matches. CDR1 is SGHRS and CDR2 is YFSETQ in the germline V gene. DNA for the CDR3: TGCGCCAGCAGCTTCCGGGACAGAGCCTCTGACTATGGCTACACCTTC. Translating it yields CASSFRDRASDYGYTF.

V usage is TRBV5-4 and J usage is TRBJ2-6, with 9 bases lining up with TRBD1. Germline CDR1 is SGHNT and CDR2 is YYREEE (reference sequence). The V and J ends lost 0 bases and 7 bases, in that order; junction bases with no gene match: 2. The CDR3 is 15 amino acids. CDR3 nucleotide sequence: TGTGCCAGCAGCTTGGGGGGACAGGGAGCCAACGTCCTGACTTTC. Translating gives CASSLGGQGANVLTF.

The chain recombines TRBV2 with TRBJ1-5; unclear D gene. This CDR3 contains 13 residues. V lost 3 bases and J 4 bases, leaving 7 bases between the germline ends. Germline V CDR1 and CDR2: SNHLY, FYNNEI. The CDR3, as DNA: TGTGCCAGCAGTGATCGCGGGAATCAGCCCCAGCATTTT. It yields the protein CASSDRGNQPQHF.